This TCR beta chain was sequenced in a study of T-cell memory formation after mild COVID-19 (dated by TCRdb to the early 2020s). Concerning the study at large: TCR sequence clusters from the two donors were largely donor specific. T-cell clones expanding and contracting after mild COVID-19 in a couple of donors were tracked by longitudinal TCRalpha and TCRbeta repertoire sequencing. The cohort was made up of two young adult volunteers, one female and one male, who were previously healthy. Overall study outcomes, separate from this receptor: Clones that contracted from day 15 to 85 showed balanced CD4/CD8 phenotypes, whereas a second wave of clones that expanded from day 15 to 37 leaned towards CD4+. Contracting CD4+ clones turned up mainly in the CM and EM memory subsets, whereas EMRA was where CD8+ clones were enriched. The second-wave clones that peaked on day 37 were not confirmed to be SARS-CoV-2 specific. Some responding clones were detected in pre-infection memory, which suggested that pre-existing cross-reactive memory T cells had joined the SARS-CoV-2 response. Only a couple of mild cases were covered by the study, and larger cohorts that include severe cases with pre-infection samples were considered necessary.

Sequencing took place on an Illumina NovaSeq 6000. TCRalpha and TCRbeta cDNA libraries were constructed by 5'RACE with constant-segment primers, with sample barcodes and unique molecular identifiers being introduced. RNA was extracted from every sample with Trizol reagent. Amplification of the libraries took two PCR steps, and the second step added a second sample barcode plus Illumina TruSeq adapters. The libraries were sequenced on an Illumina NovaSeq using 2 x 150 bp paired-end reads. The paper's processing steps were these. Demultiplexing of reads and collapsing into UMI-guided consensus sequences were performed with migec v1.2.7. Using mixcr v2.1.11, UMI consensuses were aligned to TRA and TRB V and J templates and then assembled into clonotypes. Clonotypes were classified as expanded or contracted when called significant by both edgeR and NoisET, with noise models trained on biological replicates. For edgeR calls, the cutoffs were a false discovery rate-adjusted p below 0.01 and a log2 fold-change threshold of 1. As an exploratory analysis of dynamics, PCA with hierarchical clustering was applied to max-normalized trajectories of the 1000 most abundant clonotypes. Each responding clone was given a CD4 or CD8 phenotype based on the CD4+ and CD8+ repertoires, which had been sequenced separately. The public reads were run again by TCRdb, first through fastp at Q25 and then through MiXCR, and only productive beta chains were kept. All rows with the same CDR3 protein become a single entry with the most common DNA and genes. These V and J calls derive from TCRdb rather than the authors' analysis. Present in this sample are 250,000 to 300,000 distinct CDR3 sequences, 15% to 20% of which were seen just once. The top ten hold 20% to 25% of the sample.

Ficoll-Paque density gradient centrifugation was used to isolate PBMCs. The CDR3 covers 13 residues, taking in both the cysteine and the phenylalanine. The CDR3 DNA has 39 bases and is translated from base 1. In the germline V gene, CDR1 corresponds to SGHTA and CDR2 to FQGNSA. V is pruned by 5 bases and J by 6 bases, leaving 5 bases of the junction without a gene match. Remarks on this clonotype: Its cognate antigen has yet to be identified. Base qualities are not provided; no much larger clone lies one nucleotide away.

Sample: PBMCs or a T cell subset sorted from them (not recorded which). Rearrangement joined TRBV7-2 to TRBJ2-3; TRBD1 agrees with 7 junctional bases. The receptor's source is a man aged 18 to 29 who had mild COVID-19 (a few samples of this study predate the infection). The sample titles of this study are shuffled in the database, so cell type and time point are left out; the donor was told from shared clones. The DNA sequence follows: TGTGCCAGCAGCGTCACAGGGGAGGATACGCAGTATTTT. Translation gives CASSVTGEDTQYF.